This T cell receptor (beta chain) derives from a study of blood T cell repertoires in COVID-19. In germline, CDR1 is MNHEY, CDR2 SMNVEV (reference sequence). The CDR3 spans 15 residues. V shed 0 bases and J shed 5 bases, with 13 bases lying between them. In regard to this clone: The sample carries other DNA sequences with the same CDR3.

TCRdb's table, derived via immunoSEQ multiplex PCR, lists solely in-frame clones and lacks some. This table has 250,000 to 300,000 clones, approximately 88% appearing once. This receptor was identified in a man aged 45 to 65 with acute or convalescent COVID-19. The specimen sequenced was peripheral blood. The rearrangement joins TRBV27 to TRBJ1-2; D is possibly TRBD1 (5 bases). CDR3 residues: CASSLSQGAFYGYTF. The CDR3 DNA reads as TGTGCCAGCAGTTTATCGCAGGGCGCTTTTTATGGCTACACCTTC.